The rows below give T cell receptor beta chains drawn from one sample of a study of blood T cell repertoires in COVID-19. Generated by immunoSEQ multiplex PCR, the TCRdb table keeps only in-frame clones and is missing some. The sample holds 300,000 to 400,000 clones; around 87% are singletons and the top ten take more than 3%. The sequencing sample was made of peripheral blood. Every receptor here comes from a woman aged 50 to 60 with active or convalescent COVID-19. The CDR3 runs from the conserved cysteine through the conserved F or W. Fields, in order: V gene, D gene, clone size, J gene, CDR3 DNA, CDR3 protein. A D gene is named only where the DNA matches it firmly. Clone sizes are given selectively: once, few, many, or a class where the clone is expanded.

v_gene: TRBV5-1; d_gene: TRBD1; abundance: NA; j_gene: TRBJ1-2; CDR3nt: TGCGCCAGCAGCTTAATTGGACAGGGCGACGGCTACACCTTC; CDR3aa: CASSLIGQGDGYTF
v_gene: TRBV12-3/TRBV12-4; d_gene: NA; abundance: NA; j_gene: TRBJ2-1; CDR3nt: TGTGCCAGCAGCCTCAGGGTTGGCGAGCAGTTCTTC; CDR3aa: CASSLRVGEQFF
v_gene: TRBV29-1; d_gene: NA; abundance: NA; j_gene: TRBJ2-2; CDR3nt: TGCAGCGTTAGCGAAAACATCAACACCGGGGAGCTGTTTTTT; CDR3aa: CSVSENINTGELFF
v_gene: TRBV4-3; d_gene: NA; abundance: NA; j_gene: TRBJ1-2; CDR3nt: TGCGCCAGCAGCCAAGACAGGGTGGGTGGGTATGGCTACACCTTC; CDR3aa: CASSQDRVGGYGYTF
v_gene: TRBV7-7; d_gene: TRBD2; abundance: once; j_gene: TRBJ2-3; CDR3nt: TGTGCTAGCAGCTCAGGACTAGCGGGTAGCACAGATACGCAGTATTTT; CDR3aa: CASSSGLAGSTDTQYF
v_gene: TRBV27; d_gene: TRBD1; abundance: NA; j_gene: TRBJ1-5; CDR3nt: TGTGCCAGCAGTCAAAACAGGGGACAGCCCCAGCATTTT; CDR3aa: CASSQNRGQPQHF
v_gene: TRBV19; d_gene: NA; abundance: NA; j_gene: TRBJ1-1; CDR3nt: TGTGCCAGTAGTCCCCTCTGGGGAGGAGCGAACACTGAAGCTTTCTTT; CDR3aa: CASSPLWGGANTEAFF
v_gene: TRBV19; d_gene: TRBD1; abundance: NA; j_gene: TRBJ1-5; CDR3nt: TGTGCCAGTAGTGAGGGACAGGCCGGCCAGCCCCAGCATTTT; CDR3aa: CASSEGQAGQPQHF
v_gene: TRBV28; d_gene: NA; abundance: NA; j_gene: TRBJ1-1; CDR3nt: TGTGCCAGCAGTTTACAGGGGCACACCACTGAAGCTTTCTTT; CDR3aa: CASSLQGHTTEAFF
v_gene: TRBV5-5; d_gene: NA; abundance: NA; j_gene: TRBJ1-1; CDR3nt: TGTGCCAGCAGCTTGCCCGGACTGCACACTGAAGCTTTCTTT; CDR3aa: CASSLPGLHTEAFF
v_gene: TRBV11-3; d_gene: NA; abundance: NA; j_gene: TRBJ2-7; CDR3nt: TGTGCCAGCAGCTTAGATCAAGCAAGCTACGAGCAGTACTTC; CDR3aa: CASSLDQASYEQYF
v_gene: TRBV21-1; d_gene: NA; abundance: NA; j_gene: TRBJ2-1; CDR3nt: TGTGCCAGCAGCAAAGCGTCCGACAGTCACCACAATGAGCAGTTCTTC; CDR3aa: CASSKASDSHHNEQFF
v_gene: TRBV30; d_gene: NA; abundance: few; j_gene: TRBJ1-1; CDR3nt: TGTGCCTGGAGTATAGGGAGCACTGAAGCTTTCTTT; CDR3aa: CAWSIGSTEAFF
v_gene: TRBV6-2/TRBV6-3; d_gene: NA; abundance: NA; j_gene: TRBJ2-2; CDR3nt: TGTGCCAGCAGCCGCGGCGGCAAATCCCTGAACACCGGGGAGCTGTTTTTT; CDR3aa: CASSRGGKSLNTGELFF
v_gene: TRBV9; d_gene: TRBD2; abundance: once; j_gene: TRBJ2-3; CDR3nt: TGTGCCAGCAGCCCAAGCGGGAGGTTCACAGATACGCAGTATTTT; CDR3aa: CASSPSGRFTDTQYF
v_gene: TRBV5-1; d_gene: NA; abundance: NA; j_gene: TRBJ2-3; CDR3nt: TGCGCCAGCAGCAACTCCGGGACTTGGGAGCAGTATTTT; CDR3aa: CASSNSGTWEQYF
v_gene: TRBV6-1; d_gene: TRBD1; abundance: NA; j_gene: TRBJ2-7; CDR3nt: TGTGCCAGCAGTGAGGACCGGGACAGCTACGAGCAGTACTTC; CDR3aa: CASSEDRDSYEQYF
v_gene: TRBV19; d_gene: NA; abundance: NA; j_gene: TRBJ1-1; CDR3nt: TGTGCCAGTAGTGGGGCAGGGCTAAGGGATGAAGCTTTCTTT; CDR3aa: CASSGAGLRDEAFF
v_gene: TRBV24-1; d_gene: NA; abundance: few; j_gene: TRBJ1-5; CDR3nt: TGTGCCACCAGTGAGCGTACAGGGTCACAGCCCCAGCATTTT; CDR3aa: CATSERTGSQPQHF
v_gene: TRBV5-6; d_gene: NA; abundance: NA; j_gene: TRBJ1-2; CDR3nt: TGTGCCAGCAGCTTGCAGGGGTGGGCAGGAGCTAACTATGGCTACACCTTC; CDR3aa: CASSLQGWAGANYGYTF
v_gene: TRBV27; d_gene: NA; abundance: NA; j_gene: TRBJ1-3; CDR3nt: TGTGCCAGCAGGATGGACTGGGGCTCTGGAAACACCATATATTTT; CDR3aa: CASRMDWGSGNTIYF
v_gene: TRBV7-2; d_gene: NA; abundance: NA; j_gene: TRBJ2-1; CDR3nt: TGTGCCAGCAGCTTAGTTAGGGGCTGGGAGCAGTTCTTC; CDR3aa: CASSLVRGWEQFF
v_gene: TRBV6-5; d_gene: NA; abundance: NA; j_gene: TRBJ1-3; CDR3nt: TGTGCCAGCAGGCCCCAGGGGCTTTTTGGAAACACCATATATTTT; CDR3aa: CASRPQGLFGNTIYF
v_gene: TRBV7-3; d_gene: NA; abundance: once; j_gene: TRBJ1-1; CDR3nt: TGTGCCAGCAGTAGTACAGGGAGTTTAACTGAAGCTTTCTTT; CDR3aa: CASSSTGSLTEAFF
v_gene: TRBV7-7; d_gene: NA; abundance: NA; j_gene: TRBJ2-1; CDR3nt: TGTGCTAGCAGCCTTGCCGGGGACTACAATGAGCAGTTCTTC; CDR3aa: CASSLAGDYNEQFF
v_gene: TRBV7-6; d_gene: NA; abundance: NA; j_gene: TRBJ2-2; CDR3nt: TGTGCCAGCAGCTTATACCGTGAGGGCACCGGGGAGCTGTTTTTT; CDR3aa: CASSLYREGTGELFF
v_gene: TRBV25-1; d_gene: NA; abundance: NA; j_gene: TRBJ1-6; CDR3nt: TGTGCCAGCAGTGGAACGAGGAACTCCTATAATTCACCCCTCCACTTT; CDR3aa: CASSGTRNSYNSPLHF
v_gene: TRBV18; d_gene: NA; abundance: NA; j_gene: TRBJ1-6; CDR3nt: TGTGCCAGCTCACGAGGAAATTCACCCCTCCACTTT; CDR3aa: CASSRGNSPLHF
v_gene: TRBV30; d_gene: NA; abundance: once; j_gene: TRBJ2-1; CDR3nt: TGTGCCTGGAGTTCATCCCCCGGGACACTCCACAATGAGCAGTTCTTC; CDR3aa: CAWSSSPGTLHNEQFF
v_gene: TRBV3-1/TRBV3-2; d_gene: TRBD2; abundance: NA; j_gene: TRBJ2-5; CDR3nt: TGTGCCAGCAGCCCTTCCCCTTTTGCGGGAGGGCGGCAAGAGACCCAGTACTTC; CDR3aa: CASSPSPFAGGRQETQYF
v_gene: TRBV9; d_gene: NA; abundance: NA; j_gene: TRBJ2-1; CDR3nt: TGTGCCAGCAGCGTAGGGGGCGGCGGGGCCTCCTACAATGAGCAGTTCTTC; CDR3aa: CASSVGGGGASYNEQFF
v_gene: TRBV7-9; d_gene: NA; abundance: NA; j_gene: TRBJ2-1; CDR3nt: TGTGCCAGCAGCTTAGTTGGGGGGAGCTCCTACAATGAGCAGTTCTTC; CDR3aa: CASSLVGGSSYNEQFF
v_gene: TRBV5-6; d_gene: NA; abundance: NA; j_gene: TRBJ2-5; CDR3nt: TGTGCCAGCCAGAACCAGATTGGGACCCAGTACTTC; CDR3aa: CASQNQIGTQYF
v_gene: TRBV3-1/TRBV3-2; d_gene: TRBD1; abundance: NA; j_gene: TRBJ1-3; CDR3nt: TGTGCCAGCAGCCTGCAGGGGGCGTCCATGGGAAACACCATATATTTT; CDR3aa: CASSLQGASMGNTIYF
v_gene: TRBV4-3; d_gene: NA; abundance: NA; j_gene: TRBJ2-2; CDR3nt: TGCGCCAGCAGCCAAGATAGGAGTATGTACACCGGGGAGCTGTTTTTT; CDR3aa: CASSQDRSMYTGELFF
v_gene: TRBV6-5; d_gene: NA; abundance: NA; j_gene: TRBJ1-5; CDR3nt: TGTGCCAGCAACCCGAGGATTAGCAATCAGCCCCAGCATTTT; CDR3aa: CASNPRISNQPQHF
v_gene: TRBV19; d_gene: NA; abundance: NA; j_gene: TRBJ1-1; CDR3nt: TGTGCCAGTAGTATTCGGTCGGACAAGATGAACACTGAAGCTTTCTTT; CDR3aa: CASSIRSDKMNTEAFF
v_gene: TRBV7-2; d_gene: NA; abundance: NA; j_gene: TRBJ1-3; CDR3nt: TGTGCCAGCAGCTTGGGGGGAAACCCCGGAAACACCATATATTTT; CDR3aa: CASSLGGNPGNTIYF
v_gene: TRBV12-3/TRBV12-4; d_gene: NA; abundance: NA; j_gene: TRBJ1-6; CDR3nt: TGTGCCAGCAGTTTCCTAGGTGGTTCACCCCTCCACTTT; CDR3aa: CASSFLGGSPLHF
v_gene: TRBV2; d_gene: NA; abundance: NA; j_gene: TRBJ1-2; CDR3nt: TGTGCCAGCAGAACAACAGATATTAACTATGGCTACACCTTC; CDR3aa: CASRTTDINYGYTF
v_gene: TRBV27; d_gene: NA; abundance: few; j_gene: TRBJ1-3; CDR3nt: TGTGCCAGCAGTTTACGGGGATCTGGAAACACCATATATTTT; CDR3aa: CASSLRGSGNTIYF
v_gene: TRBV4-1; d_gene: NA; abundance: NA; j_gene: TRBJ1-5; CDR3nt: TGCGCCAGCCGAGGGGGGGGGCAGGATCAGCCCCAGCATTTT; CDR3aa: CASRGGGQDQPQHF
v_gene: TRBV24-1; d_gene: NA; abundance: NA; j_gene: TRBJ2-1; CDR3nt: TGTGCCACCAGTGATTCCGACAGGCCGAGCTCCTACAATGAGCAGTTCTTC; CDR3aa: CATSDSDRPSSYNEQFF
v_gene: TRBV7-2; d_gene: TRBD1; abundance: NA; j_gene: TRBJ1-2; CDR3nt: TGTGCCAGCAGCTTAACAGGGGGCGCGTCTGGCTACACCTTC; CDR3aa: CASSLTGGASGYTF
v_gene: TRBV28; d_gene: TRBD1; abundance: NA; j_gene: TRBJ1-6; CDR3nt: TGTGCCAGCAGTTCAACAGGGGTTATTTCACCCCTCCACTTT; CDR3aa: CASSSTGVISPLHF
v_gene: TRBV7-2; d_gene: TRBD2; abundance: NA; j_gene: TRBJ2-7; CDR3nt: TGTGCCAGCAGCTTAGATGCGGGGGATTGGTACGAGCAGTACTTC; CDR3aa: CASSLDAGDWYEQYF
v_gene: TRBV9; d_gene: TRBD2; abundance: NA; j_gene: TRBJ2-7; CDR3nt: TGTGCCAGCAGCGGAACTAGCGGGGGTGGCGAGCAGTACTTC; CDR3aa: CASSGTSGGGEQYF
v_gene: TRBV11-2; d_gene: NA; abundance: NA; j_gene: TRBJ2-7; CDR3nt: TGTGCCAGCAGCTTAGAGATCACAGTGGGAGAACAGTACTTC; CDR3aa: CASSLEITVGEQYF
v_gene: TRBV5-5; d_gene: NA; abundance: few; j_gene: TRBJ2-7; CDR3nt: TGTGCCAGCAGCCTGAGTGGCGGGAAGGACTACGAGCAGTACTTC; CDR3aa: CASSLSGGKDYEQYF
v_gene: TRBV2; d_gene: NA; abundance: NA; j_gene: TRBJ1-2; CDR3nt: TGTGCCAGCAGTATCCAGGGGTCTAACTATGGCTACACCTTC; CDR3aa: CASSIQGSNYGYTF
v_gene: TRBV7-6; d_gene: TRBD1; abundance: NA; j_gene: TRBJ1-1; CDR3nt: TGTGCCAGCAGGCCCGGACAGGGGGCCTCGAACACTGAAGCTTTCTTT; CDR3aa: CASRPGQGASNTEAFF
v_gene: TRBV6-2/TRBV6-3; d_gene: NA; abundance: NA; j_gene: TRBJ1-2; CDR3nt: TGTGCCAGCAGTTCCCCTCCGCTTTACAGGGCAGGGAACTATGGCTACACCTTC; CDR3aa: CASSSPPLYRAGNYGYTF
v_gene: TRBV30; d_gene: TRBD1; abundance: NA; j_gene: TRBJ1-1; CDR3nt: TGTGCCTGGACGGACAGGGATGACACTGAAGCTTTCTTT; CDR3aa: CAWTDRDDTEAFF
v_gene: TRBV28; d_gene: TRBD1; abundance: NA; j_gene: TRBJ2-7; CDR3nt: TGTGCCAGCAGTTTAGGGGACAGATTTTACCCATCATCGTACTTC; CDR3aa: CASSLGDRFYPSSYF
v_gene: TRBV5-1; d_gene: TRBD1; abundance: NA; j_gene: TRBJ1-5; CDR3nt: TGCGCCAGCAGCTGGGGACAGGGTAATCAGCCCCAGCATTTT; CDR3aa: CASSWGQGNQPQHF
v_gene: TRBV7-6; d_gene: NA; abundance: medium-sized; j_gene: TRBJ2-5; CDR3nt: TGTGCCAGCAGCTTACGTCTTGGACAGTTTCAGACCCAGTACTTC; CDR3aa: CASSLRLGQFQTQYF
v_gene: TRBV7-9; d_gene: TRBD2; abundance: NA; j_gene: TRBJ2-7; CDR3nt: TGTGCCAGCAGCTTTTCCGGGAGGGCCTACGAGCAGTACTTC; CDR3aa: CASSFSGRAYEQYF
v_gene: TRBV6-2/TRBV6-3; d_gene: TRBD1; abundance: once; j_gene: TRBJ1-2; CDR3nt: TGTGCCAGCAGTTTCAACCGCGGCGGGACAGGGGATCGTAACTATGGCTACACCTTC; CDR3aa: CASSFNRGGTGDRNYGYTF